Given below is one TCR beta chain in context. Germline assignment: CDR1 SGDLS and CDR2 YYNGEE. The CDR3 covers 14 residues. V was trimmed by 2 bases and J by 2 bases, leaving 8 bases between them. This record belongs to a study of blood T cell repertoires in COVID-19. In the study overall: Sites in the United States, Italy and Spain provided acute and convalescent COVID-19 samples. T cells, B-cell-depleted T cells, or PBMCs provided the cDNA or gDNA that served as material.

Authors' analysis steps: Counts of nucleated cells, estimated from reference gene primer amplification, were obtained. Generated by immunoSEQ multiplex PCR, the TCRdb table keeps only in-frame clones and is missing some. V, J and clone size are taken as reported in that table, and D and trimming were inferred from the DNA itself. The table shows 29,000 or so clones, with more than 80% occurring only once. The receptor was isolated from a man aged 55 to 70 with acute or convalescent COVID-19. Sequencing was carried out using peripheral blood. The chain is built from TRBV9 and TRBJ1-5; D possibly corresponds to TRBD1 (6 bases). CDR3 residues: CASSVGGGNQPQHF. The CDR3 bases are TGTGCCAGCAGCGTTGGGGGCGGCAATCAGCCCCAGCATTTT.